The 16 T cell receptor beta chains below all came from one sample that was sequenced in a study of blood T cells in healthy people across ages. A second PCR, run for about 6 to 11 cycles, used a sample-barcoded 5' primer plus a J-beta primer mix. TCRdb reprocessed the 5' RACE reads with MiXCR, giving one entry per CDR3 protein. This sample has more than 650,000 distinct CDR3 sequences; 20% to 30% occur once, and the top ten carry under 3%. This same sample was also part of a study on T cells of mothers and their children.

The sample was blood. The receptors shown here come from a boy between 10 and 17 years old in good health.

The chain recombines TRBV19 with TRBJ2-5; TRBD2 is a possible D gene (5 bases). V was cut by 3 bases and J by 2 bases, with 10 bases left in between. The CDR3 has 14 amino acids. Germline values: CDR1 LNHDA, CDR2 SQIVND (reference sequence). Here the CDR3 reads CASSMGRQQETQYF. The DNA for the CDR3 is TGTGCCAGTAGTATGGGGAGACAACAAGAGACCCAGTACTTC.

The CDR3 region is CASSEYKGGRRYF. In nucleotides, the CDR3 is TGTGCCAGCAGTGAATATAAGGGGGGCCGAAGGTACTTC. This chain uses TRBV25-1 with TRBJ2-7; tentatively, D is TRBD1 or TRBD2 (6 bases each). The CDR3 has 13 amino acids. Germline CDR1 is MGHDK and CDR2 is SYGVNS. V was clipped by 0 bases and J by 12 bases, with 15 bases between them.

The chain is built from TRBV15 and TRBJ1-2; 8 bases fit TRBD1. Germline trimming cut 3 bases from V and 6 bases from J; bases unmatched to any gene: 15. Per the germline V gene, CDR1 is LNHNV and CDR2 is YYDKDF (reference sequence). The CDR3 covers 17 residues. Here the CDR3 reads CATSSGDRGSGIDGYTF. The CDR3 coding sequence is TGTGCCACCAGCAGCGGAGACAGGGGTAGTGGTATAGATGGCTACACCTTC.

The chain employs TRBV20-1 and TRBJ2-7; maybe TRBD1 (6 bases). With 0 bases removed from V and 5 bases from J, the gap between germline ends came to 8 bases. CDR1 DFQATT and CDR2 SNEGSKA come from the germline V gene (reference sequence). This CDR3 contains 12 residues. CDR3 coding DNA: TGCAGTGCTAGAGAATGGGGGCACGAGCAGTACTTC. Its translation is CSAREWGHEQYF.

V is TRBV7-9 and J is TRBJ1-3; 8 bases line up with TRBD1. With V trimmed by 6 bases and J by 0 bases, 7 bases remained unmatched. The germline CDR1 and CDR2 sequences are SEHNR and FQNEAQ (reference sequence). The CDR3 contains 16 residues. CDR3 in DNA: TGTGCCAGCAGACCTCCGGACAGGGACTCTGGAAACACCATATATTTT. This sequence encodes CASRPPDRDSGNTIYF. The variable domain in full, with the rest retrieved from reference TRBV7-9 and TRBJ1-3, is DTGVSQNPRHKITKRGQNVTFRCDPISEHNRLYWYRQTLGQGPEFLTYFQNEAQLEKSRLLSDRFSAERPKGSFSTLEIQRTEQGDSAMYLCASRPPDRDSGNTIYFGEGSWLTVV.

This clonotype was detected only a few times. This rearrangement joins TRBV6-2 or TRBV6-3 to TRBJ2-1, with 8 bases matching TRBD2. Germline trimming cut 0 bases from V and 5 bases from J; bases unmatched to any gene: 6. In germline, CDR1 is MNHEY, CDR2 SVGEGT. This CDR3 is built from 16 residues. The CDR3 loop reads CASSYSTKRGNNEQFF. CDR3 bases: TGTGCCAGCAGTTACTCGACTAAGCGGGGGAACAATGAGCAGTTCTTC.

In this sample, this clonotype turned up a few times. The genes are TRBV5-1 and TRBJ1-4; D gene uncertain. Trimming left V 0 bases short and J 4 bases short, with 10 bases between. This CDR3 region has 15 residues. CDR1 is SGHRS and CDR2 is YFSETQ in the germline V gene. The CDR3, as DNA: TGCGCCAGCAGCTTGGGATCCGGGCTTAATGAAAAACTGTTTTTT. The encoded protein is CASSLGSGLNEKLFF. The full variable domain, with the rest looked up from reference TRBV5-1 and TRBJ1-4, is KAGVTQTPRYLIKTRGQQVTLSCSPISGHRSVSWYQQTPGQGLQFLFEYFSETQRNKGNFPGRFSGRQFSNSRSEMNVSTLELGDSALYLCASSLGSGLNEKLFFGSGTQLSVL.

V gene TRBV19 combines with J gene TRBJ1-6, with D unclear. V was trimmed by 0 bases and J by 9 bases, leaving 12 bases between them. The CDR3 runs 15 residues. Germline V gene lookup returns CDR1 LNHDA and CDR2 SQIVND (reference sequence). CDR3 nucleotides: TGTGCCAGTAGTATAGAGGGCCTCGTCGGTTCACCCCTCCACTTT. This sequence encodes CASSIEGLVGSPLHF.

This clonotype occurred a few times. This chain uses TRBV7-6 with TRBJ2-5, with 11 bases matching TRBD2. The J call may be in error: the DNA end matches TRBJ2-7 better. The germline V gene encodes CDR1 SGHVS and CDR2 FNYEAQ. The CDR3 is 17 residues long. CDR3 bases: TGTGCCAGCAGCCCACATCTACTAGCGGGGGAGAGCTACGAGCAGTACTTC. It codes for CASSPHLLAGESYEQYF.

The chain has TRBV6-5 and TRBJ2-7; no clear D gene. The CDR3 loop spans 12 amino acids. Trimming took off 6 bases at V and 8 bases at J, with 14 bases between the two ends. Looked up from germline, CDR1 is MNHEY and CDR2 is SVGAGI. CDR3 sequence reads: CASRPDPSQQYF. In DNA, the CDR3 is TGTGCCAGCAGACCTGACCCCAGCCAGCAGTACTTC.

The rearrangement uses TRBV29-1 and TRBJ2-3, with D perhaps TRBD2 (6 bases). Germline assignment: CDR1 SQVTM and CDR2 ANQGSEA. The CDR3 extends over 13 amino acids. The V gene lost 4 bases and the J gene lost 5 bases, with 13 bases spanning the gap. The CDR3 protein is CSVAGLGGDTQYF. As DNA, the CDR3 is TGCAGCGTTGCGGGGCTCGGGGGAGATACGCAGTATTTT.

This clonotype was seen only a few times. The gene calls are TRBV12-3 or TRBV12-4 and TRBJ2-5, with 8 bases lining up with TRBD2. The J call may not be correct, given that the DNA end is closer to TRBJ2-7. The CDR3 is 15 residues long. The CDR3 DNA sequence: TGTGCCAGCAGACCTACTCTAGCGGGTCTCTACGAGCAGTACTTC. This translates into CASRPTLAGLYEQYF.

This clonotype has just a few counts. This rearrangement joins TRBV4-1 to TRBJ2-5; D is undetermined. V gave up 1 base and J gave up 2 bases, with 11 bases separating them. The CDR3 sequence is 15 residues long. The germline gives CDR1 MGHRA, CDR2 YSYEKL. Here the CDR3 reads CASSQVVGPQETQYF. The CDR3 nucleotides are TGCGCCAGCAGCCAAGTTGTGGGCCCACAAGAGACCCAGTACTTC.

The V gene is TRBV6-5, the J gene TRBJ1-6; 8 bases fit TRBD1. CDR3 size: 21 residues. V trimming: 2 bases; J trimming: 0 bases; junction bases outside the gene matches: 15. Germline V lookup: CDR1 MNHEY, CDR2 SVGAGI. The CDR3 DNA reads TGTGCCAGCAGTTACACCACGGGACAGGCTGCCGCGAGCTCCTATAATTCACCCCTCCACTTT. Protein product: CASSYTTGQAAASSYNSPLHF.

This clonotype was picked up many times. The chain couples TRBV12-3 or TRBV12-4 to TRBJ2-5; TRBD2 agrees at 8 bases. The end of the DNA is better explained by TRBJ2-1, so the J call may be wrong. The CDR3 totals 15 residues. In DNA, the CDR3 is TGTGCCAGCAGTTTAAAAACTAGCGGATACAATGAGCAGTTCTTC. It translates to CASSLKTSGYNEQFF.

This clonotype was counted between two and nine times. The rearrangement links TRBV9 to TRBJ2-5; 7 bases are shared with TRBD2. After removal of 3 bases from V and 4 bases from J, the junction contained 6 bases not matched to a gene. The germline V gene encodes CDR1 SGDLS and CDR2 YYNGEE. The CDR3 contains 14 residues. CDR3 sequence: CASSDGPGGETQYF. CDR3 DNA sequence: TGTGCCAGCAGCGACGGACCGGGGGGAGAGACCCAGTACTTC.